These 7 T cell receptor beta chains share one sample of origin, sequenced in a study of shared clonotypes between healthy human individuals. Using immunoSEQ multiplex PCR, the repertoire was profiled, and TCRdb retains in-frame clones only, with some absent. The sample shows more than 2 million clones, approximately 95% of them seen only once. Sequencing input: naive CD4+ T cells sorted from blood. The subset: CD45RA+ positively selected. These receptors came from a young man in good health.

CDR3 DNA sequence: TGTGCCATCAGTGACATGAGCGCAGCCTACGAGCAGTACTTC. Protein: CAISDMSAAYEQYF. This sequence joins TRBV10-3 and TRBJ2-7; D ambiguous. CDR3 length equals 14 residues. V lost 3 bases and J lost 2, with 11 bases in between. Germline V gene sequence: CDR1 ENHRY, CDR2 SYGVKD.

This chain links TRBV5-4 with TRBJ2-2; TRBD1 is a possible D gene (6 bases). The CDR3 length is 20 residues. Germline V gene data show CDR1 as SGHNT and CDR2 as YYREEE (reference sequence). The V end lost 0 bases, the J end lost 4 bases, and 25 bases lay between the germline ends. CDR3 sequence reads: CASSLAGTNVGTRGTGELFF. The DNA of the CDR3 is TGTGCCAGCAGCTTGGCCGGGACAAACGTAGGTACACGAGGCACCGGGGAGCTGTTTTTT.

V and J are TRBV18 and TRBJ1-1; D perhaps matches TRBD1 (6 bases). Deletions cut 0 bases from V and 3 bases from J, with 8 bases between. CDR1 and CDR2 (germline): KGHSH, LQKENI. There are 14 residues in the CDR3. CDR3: CASSPPPGDTEAFF. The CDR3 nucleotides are TGTGCCAGCTCACCACCGCCAGGGGACACTGAAGCTTTCTTT.

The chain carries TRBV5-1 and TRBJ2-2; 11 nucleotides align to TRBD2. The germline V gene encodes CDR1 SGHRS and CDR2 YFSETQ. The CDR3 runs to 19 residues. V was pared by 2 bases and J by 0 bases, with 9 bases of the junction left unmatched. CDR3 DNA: TGCGCCAGCAGCTTACTAATACTAGCGGGAGCATCGAACACCGGGGAGCTGTTTTTT. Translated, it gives CASSLLILAGASNTGELFF. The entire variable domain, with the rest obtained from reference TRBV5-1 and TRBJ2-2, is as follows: KAGVTQTPRYLIKTRGQQVTLSCSPISGHRSVSWYQQTPGQGLQFLFEYFSETQRNKGNFPGRFSGRQFSNSRSEMNVSTLELGDSALYLCASSLLILAGASNTGELFFGEGSRLTVL.

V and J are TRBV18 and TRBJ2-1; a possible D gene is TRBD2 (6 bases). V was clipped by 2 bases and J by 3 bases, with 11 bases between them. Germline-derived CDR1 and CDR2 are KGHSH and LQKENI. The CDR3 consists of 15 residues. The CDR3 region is CASSPKEGVYNEQFF. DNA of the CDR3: TGTGCCAGCTCACCAAAGGAGGGAGTCTACAATGAGCAGTTCTTC.

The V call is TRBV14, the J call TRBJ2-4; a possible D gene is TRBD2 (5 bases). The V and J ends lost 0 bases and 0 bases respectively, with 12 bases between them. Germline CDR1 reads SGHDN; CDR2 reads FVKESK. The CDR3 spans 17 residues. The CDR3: CASSQDEAALAKNIQYF. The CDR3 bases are TGTGCCAGCAGCCAAGATGAAGCGGCCCTAGCCAAAAACATTCAGTACTTC.

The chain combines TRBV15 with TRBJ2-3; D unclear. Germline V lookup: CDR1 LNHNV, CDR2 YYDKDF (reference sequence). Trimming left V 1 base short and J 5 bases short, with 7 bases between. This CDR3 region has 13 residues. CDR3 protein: CATSRVNGDTQYF. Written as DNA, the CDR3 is TGTGCCACCAGCAGAGTAAACGGAGATACGCAGTATTTT.